Below, 9 T cell receptor beta chains from the same sample are listed, as sequenced in a study of blood T cell repertoires in COVID-19. Assay used: immunoSEQ multiplex PCR; TCRdb lists only in-frame clones, some missing. The sample lists 40,000 to 60,000 clones; around 80% were seen once. Specimen: peripheral blood. Source of these receptors: a man aged 65 to 85 with acute or convalescent COVID-19.

CDR3 sequence: CASSLGHPNTGELFF. CDR3 nucleotide sequence: TGTGCCAGCAGCTTGGGACATCCGAACACCGGGGAGCTGTTTTTT. The chain employs TRBV5-6 and TRBJ2-2, with D hard to call. The length of the CDR3 is 15 residues. Germline CDR1 reads SGHDT; CDR2 reads YYEEEE. The ends were cut back, 0 bases at V and 0 bases at J, with 6 bases in the middle. Using reference TRBV5-6 and TRBJ2-2 for the parts outside the CDR3, the full variable domain is DAGVTQSPTHLIKTRGQQVTLRCSPKSGHDTVSWYQQALGQGPQFIFQYYEEEERQRGNFPDRFSGHQFPNYSSELNVNALLLGDSALYLCASSLGHPNTGELFFGEGSRLTVL.

The gene calls are TRBV4-2 and TRBJ2-2; 14 bases agree with TRBD2. CDR1 is LGHNA, CDR2 YNFKEQ, per germline. Losses at the gene ends were 4 bases for V and 7 bases for J; bases not matched to a gene: 2. The CDR3 covers 15 residues. In DNA, the CDR3 is TGTGCCAGCAGCCTAGGGACTAGCGGGAGCGGGGAGCTGTTTTTT. It codes for CASSLGTSGSGELFF.

The table lists this clone with a few counts. The rearrangement links TRBV18 to TRBJ2-5; no clear D. V lost 6 bases to trimming and J lost 0 bases, with 8 bases between them. Germline-derived CDR1 and CDR2 are KGHSH and LQKENI. The CDR3 consists of 13 residues. The chain's CDR3 is CASSFDYQETQYF. The CDR3 DNA is TGTGCCAGCTCCTTCGACTACCAAGAGACCCAGTACTTC.

The chain links TRBV11-3 to TRBJ2-5; 8 bases fit TRBD1. The CDR3 totals 15 residues. The germline V gene encodes CDR1 SGHNT and CDR2 YENEEA. V gave up 6 bases and J gave up 4 bases; unmatched junction bases: 10. CDR3 residues: CASRPRGREIETQYF. CDR3 DNA sequence: TGTGCCAGCAGGCCCAGGGGGCGTGAGATAGAGACCCAGTACTTC.

This clone was counted many times. The gene calls are TRBV5-1 and TRBJ2-5, with TRBD2 identical over 12 bases. Germline assignment: CDR1 SGHRS and CDR2 YFSETQ. The CDR3 covers 14 residues. Trimming removed 10 bases from V and 5 bases from J; junction bases left unmatched: 9. The CDR3 loop reads CAPSSGGACETQYF. The DNA of the CDR3 is TGCGCCCCATCTAGCGGGGGGGCTTGTGAGACCCAGTACTTC.

The table lists this clone with a count of one. The CDR3 is CSASTGGVTEAFF. The CDR3 coding sequence is TGCAGTGCTAGTACAGGGGGCGTCACTGAAGCTTTCTTT. The rearrangement uses TRBV20-1 and TRBJ1-1; 9 nucleotides match TRBD1. The CDR3 runs to 13 residues. The germline V gene has CDR1 DFQATT and CDR2 SNEGSKA (reference sequence). V lost 3 bases and J lost 4; bases outside the gene matches: 3.

This clone was seen once. The chain carries TRBV19 and TRBJ2-7, with 13 bases aligning to TRBD2. The CDR3 sequence is 14 residues long. The J segment lost 0 bases and the V segment lost 9 bases, leaving 2 bases of the junction unmatched. Germline V gene lookup returns CDR1 LNHDA and CDR2 SQIVND (reference sequence). The CDR3 DNA follows: TGTGCCAGCCGGACTAGCGGGAGCTCCTACGAGCAGTACTTC. It specifies CASRTSGSSYEQYF.

This clone was observed a single time. The chain combines TRBV28 with TRBJ1-2, with 7 bases fitting TRBD1. Trimming took 6 bases from V and 1 from J; bases not matched to a gene: 5. There are 14 residues in the CDR3. CDR1 and CDR2 (germline): MDHEN, SYDVKM. The CDR3 sequence: CASSYGTDNYGYTF. The CDR3 DNA is TGTGCCAGCAGCTACGGGACAGATAACTATGGCTACACCTTC.

CDR3 amino acids: CASSLQTGGGYTF. The CDR3 DNA sequence: TGTGCCAGCAGCCTCCAGACGGGTGGGGGCTACACCTTC. The chain carries TRBV11-3 and TRBJ1-2; no firm D call. CDR3 size: 13 residues. Germline V gene data show CDR1 as SGHNT and CDR2 as YENEEA. V lost 5 bases to trimming and J lost 8 bases, with 15 bases between them.